This T cell receptor (beta chain) was obtained from a study of spatial heterogeneity in lung cancer. The CDR3 consists of 14 residues. V lost 2 bases to trimming and J lost 3 bases, with 8 bases between them. Germline loops: CDR1 SGHTS, CDR2 YDEGEE. Indicated time point: sample taken at primary tumor resection. TCRdb used MiXCR to reprocess the 5' RACE reads, holding one entry per CDR3 protein. The table shows approximately 6,300 distinct CDR3 sequences, with more than 15% occurring only once. V and J are TRBV5-8 and TRBJ2-2, with D maybe TRBD2 (6 bases). The TCR comes from a male donor with early-stage non-small cell lung cancer. This specimen consisted of normal lung tissue next to the tumor, obtained at surgery. In DNA, the CDR3 is TGTGCCAGCAGCTTTAGGAGGGACACCGGGGAGCTGTTTTTT. Translation gives CASSFRRDTGELFF.